The present TCR beta chain was sequenced within a study of patients and donors after allogeneic stem cell transplantation. CDR3 length: 15 residues. Germline CDR1 reads LGHDT; CDR2 reads YNNKEL (reference sequence). V lost 1 base, J lost 5 bases, and 15 bases lay in between. TCRdb reanalysed the RT-PCR reads using MiXCR and keeps one entry per CDR3 protein. The profile shows hundreds of thousands of distinct CDR3 sequences, 16% of them singletons. This clonotype showed up just a few times. Sequencing was done on a sample of blood, either unsorted or a sorted T cell fraction (not recorded which). The chain uses TRBV3-1 and TRBJ2-7; D unclear. The source of this sequence is a human donor who was either an allogeneic HSCT recipient or a stem cell or donor lymphocyte infusion donor (not recorded which). It is not recorded whose cells these are; they may come from a transplant donor. This CDR3 is CASSQGLQMLNEQYF. CDR3 coding DNA: TGTGCCAGCAGCCAAGGGTTACAGATGCTGAACGAGCAGTACTTC.